The 24 T cell receptor beta chains reported below all come from one sample, sequenced in a study of response to subunit inactivated influenza vaccine. One entry per CDR3 protein, called by TCRdb with MiXCR from the RT-PCR reads. The sample holds hundreds of thousands of distinct CDR3 sequences; 13% to 15% are singletons and the top ten take approximately 7.6%. The sample consisted of PBMCs from blood, taken approximately 15 days before vaccination. Every receptor here comes from a man aged 45-65 years who received an inactivated influenza vaccine.

J is TRBJ1-1 and V is TRBV2, with no clear D. The germline gives CDR1 SNHLY, CDR2 FYNNEI. CDR3 length equals 17 residues. The ends were cut back, 2 bases at V and 1 base at J, with 17 bases in the middle. The CDR3 DNA reads TGTGCCAGCAGTGAATCCATTTCGCTTGACGGGAACACTGAAGCTTTCTTT. Protein sequence: CASSESISLDGNTEAFF.

This chain connects TRBV7-2 to TRBJ2-7, with 7 positions matching TRBD2. The CDR3 is 15 residues long. Per the germline V gene, CDR1 is SGHTA and CDR2 is FQGNSA. Germline trimming cut 5 bases from V and 6 bases from J; bases unmatched to any gene: 13. CDR3 bases: TGTGCCAGCAGCCGGCCCAGCACTAGCGAGCGCGAGCAGTACTTC. It codes for CASSRPSTSEREQYF.

This chain connects TRBV10-3 to TRBJ2-7; D ambiguous. The germline V and J ends were trimmed by 7 bases and 6 bases, with 10 bases remaining between them. Looked up from germline, CDR1 is ENHRY and CDR2 is SYGVKD. The CDR3 contains 11 residues. In nucleotides, the CDR3 is TGTGCCATCAAAATTGGCGGCGAGCAGTACTTC. This translates into CAIKIGGEQYF.

Only a few counts were recorded for this clonotype. The chain couples TRBV7-9 to TRBJ1-1; D not resolved. CDR3 length: 14 residues. Germline CDR1 SEHNR, CDR2 FQNEAQ (reference sequence). V shed 3 bases and J shed 1 base, with 9 bases lying between them. The CDR3 is CASSLAYTNTEAFF. The DNA for the CDR3 is TGTGCCAGCAGCTTGGCATACACGAACACTGAAGCTTTCTTT.

This clonotype was counted between two and nine times. V and J are TRBV3-1 and TRBJ1-6, with 7 bases identical to TRBD1. Germline values: CDR1 LGHDT, CDR2 YNNKEL (reference sequence). The length of the CDR3 is 14 residues. Trimming took 2 bases from V and 7 from J; bases not matched to a gene: 2. This chain's CDR3 is CASSQRDRNSPLHF. CDR3 in DNA: TGTGCCAGCAGCCAAAGGGACAGAAATTCACCCCTCCACTTT.

This clonotype has just a few counts. V is TRBV7-6 and J is TRBJ2-7; D assignment may be TRBD1 or TRBD2 (5 bases each). The CDR3 contains 19 residues. Germline CDR1 SGHVS, CDR2 FNYEAQ. V gave up 1 base and J gave up 0 bases, with 22 bases separating them. The CDR3 loop is CASSLGFLAGGRSSYEQYF. The CDR3 coding sequence is TGTGCCAGCAGCTTAGGGTTCTTGGCTGGGGGACGGAGCTCCTACGAGCAGTACTTC.

This clonotype was detected a few times. This chain links TRBV27 with TRBJ2-1; 7 bases fit TRBD2. Losses at the gene ends were 10 bases for V and 1 base for J; bases not matched to a gene: 13. The length of the CDR3 is 16 residues. CDR1 and CDR2 (germline): MNHEY, SMNVEV (reference sequence). The chain's CDR3 is CAIQARRGGSYNEQFF. The CDR3 DNA reads TGTGCCATCCAGGCGAGGCGGGGAGGGTCCTACAATGAGCAGTTCTTC.

This clonotype was counted between two and nine times. J is TRBJ2-7 and V is TRBV29-1, with D possibly being TRBD1 (5 bases). V lost 3 bases and J 2 bases, leaving 5 bases between the germline ends. The CDR3 totals 11 residues. Germline CDR1 reads SQVTM; CDR2 reads ANQGSEA. The CDR3 is CSVEDTYEQYF. The CDR3 region has the DNA TGCAGCGTTGAGGACACCTACGAGCAGTACTTC.

This chain joins TRBV11-2 and TRBJ2-5; the match to TRBD2 covers 10 bases. The V gene end was trimmed by 1 base and the J gene end by 0 bases; junction bases not matched to a gene: 5. The CDR3 is 17 amino acids. In germline, CDR1 is SGHAT, CDR2 FQNNGV. The CDR3 spells CASSLGVSGGYQETQYF. CDR3 nucleotides: TGTGCCAGCAGCTTAGGGGTTAGCGGGGGGTACCAAGAGACCCAGTACTTC.

Concerning this clonotype: A junction end diverges from the germline sequence, so it may reflect a read error. The chain is built from TRBV29-1 and TRBJ2-5, with TRBD2 matching over 11 bases. This CDR3 has 15 amino acids. Germline V lookup: CDR1 SQVTM, CDR2 ANQGSEA. The CDR3 sequence is CSVEGTSGPQETQYF. The DNA for the CDR3 is TGCAGCGTGGAAGGGACTAGCGGCCCCCAAGAGACCCAGTACTTC.

This sequence joins TRBV5-5 and TRBJ2-2; tentative D call: TRBD1 (6 bases). CDR3 length: 14 amino acids. V dropped 4 bases and J dropped 4 bases, with 11 bases sitting between them. The V gene's germline CDR1 is SGHKS and CDR2 YYEKEE (reference sequence). The CDR3 region is CASSHGQFTGELFF. CDR3 in DNA: TGTGCCAGCAGCCACGGACAGTTCACCGGGGAGCTGTTTTTT.

Only a few counts were recorded for this clonotype. V and J are TRBV6-5 and TRBJ1-2; D might be TRBD1 (5 bases). This CDR3 region has 13 residues. In germline, CDR1 is MNHEY, CDR2 SVGAGI. V was cut by 3 bases and J by 8 bases, with 13 bases left in between. CDR3 region: CASSYAGGSGYTF. The CDR3 coding sequence is TGTGCCAGCAGTTATGCGGGGGGTTCGGGCTACACCTTC.

This clonotype was counted a few times. The CDR3 protein is CASSPKRGGSTDTQYF. CDR3 nucleotide sequence: TGCGCCAGCAGCCCAAAACGGGGGGGAAGCACAGATACGCAGTATTTT. The V call is TRBV5-1, the J call TRBJ2-3; 8 nucleotides agree with TRBD2. The V gene's germline CDR1 is SGHRS and CDR2 YFSETQ. CDR3 size: 16 residues. Losses at the gene ends were 4 bases for V and 0 bases for J; bases not matched to a gene: 7.

The chain couples TRBV21-1 to TRBJ2-7; TRBD1, as called in the table, went unchecked against the DNA. TRBV21-1 is annotated as a pseudogene. The CDR3 covers 13 residues. CDR3 in amino acids: CATYRKAGYEQYF. CDR3 DNA sequence: TGTGCCACGTACAGGAAGGCAGGCTACGAGCAGTACTTC.

This clonotype was seen ten or more times. This chain links TRBV29-1 with TRBJ2-3; 14 positions match TRBD2. The CDR3 covers 16 residues. With V trimmed by 3 bases and J by 5 bases, 7 bases remained unmatched. Germline CDR1 is SQVTM and CDR2 is ANQGSEA. CDR3 region: CSVDTTSGRARDTQYF. The CDR3 nucleotides are TGCAGCGTTGACACGACTAGCGGGAGGGCCAGAGATACGCAGTATTTT.

This clonotype was picked up a small number of times. The chain combines TRBV2 with TRBJ1-3; D ambiguous. CDR1 and CDR2 (germline): SNHLY, FYNNEI. V lost 1 base, J lost 4 bases, and 14 bases lay in between. The CDR3 has 16 residues. The DNA of the CDR3 is TGTGCCAGCAGTGAAGAAGGCCCGGAAATCGGAAACACCATATATTTT. This encodes CASSEEGPEIGNTIYF.

This clonotype was counted only a few times. The chain carries TRBV28 and TRBJ1-5; D is undetermined. Germline-derived CDR1 and CDR2 are MDHEN and SYDVKM. This CDR3 has 15 amino acids. Trimming stripped 6 bases from V and 0 bases from J, with 12 bases between. The DNA of the CDR3 is TGTGCCAGCAGCCCGACACTTTATAGCAATCAGCCCCAGCATTTT. Amino acids: CASSPTLYSNQPQHF.

The chain couples TRBV11-2 to TRBJ2-1; D is uncertain. This CDR3 has 13 residues. Germline V CDR1 and CDR2: SGHAT, FQNNGV. V dropped 1 base and J dropped 10 bases, with 11 bases sitting between them. CDR3 DNA sequence: TGTGCCAGCAGCTTAGTTGTCCGGCGGGAGCAGTTCTTC. Translation gives CASSLVVRREQFF.

There are a few counts of this clonotype. The chain combines TRBV7-8 with TRBJ2-5; 13 positions match TRBD2. With 1 base clipped from V and 0 bases from J, the junction kept 5 bases outside the gene matches. CDR3 length: 18 residues. CDR1 is SGHVS and CDR2 is FQNEAQ in the germline V gene. DNA of the CDR3: TGTGCCAGCAGCTTAGGGACTAGCGGGGGTCCGTACCAAGAGACCCAGTACTTC. Residues: CASSLGTSGGPYQETQYF.

The chain has TRBV12-3 or TRBV12-4 and TRBJ2-3, with 7 positions matching TRBD1. J was trimmed by 0 bases and V by 6 bases; bases with no gene match: 9. The CDR3 has 16 amino acids. In DNA form, the CDR3 reads TGTGCCAGCAGGTCAACAGGGGCATCTAGCACAGATACGCAGTATTTT. Encoded protein: CASRSTGASSTDTQYF.

The chain recombines TRBV7-2 with TRBJ2-5, with D possibly matching TRBD1 (6 bases). The germline V gene has CDR1 SGHTA and CDR2 FQGNSA. The ends were cut back, 8 bases at V and 9 bases at J, with 22 bases in the middle. The CDR3 has 14 residues. The CDR3 spells CASVLGKGEWAQYF. The CDR3 region has the DNA TGTGCCAGCGTTTTGGGGAAGGGGGAGTGGGCCCAGTACTTC. Full variable domain (outside the CDR3, taken from reference TRBV7-2 and TRBJ2-5): GAGVSQSPSNKVTEKGKDVELRCDPISGHTALYWYRQSLGQGLEFLIYFQGNSAPDKSGLPSDRFSAERTGGSVSTLTIQRTQQEDSAVYLCASVLGKGEWAQYFGPGTRLLVL.

This clonotype was recorded a few times. V and J are TRBV20-1 and TRBJ2-3, with a weak D call TRBD1 (7 bases). The CDR3 has 15 amino acids. CDR1 DFQATT and CDR2 SNEGSKA come from the germline V gene (reference sequence). This CDR3 reads CSATVRGASTDTQYF. CDR3 sequence (DNA): TGCAGCGCCACGGTCAGGGGGGCGAGCACAGATACGCAGTATTTT.

This clonotype was seen more than once but under ten times. The chain combines TRBV18 with TRBJ1-5; 7 bases align to TRBD1. Germline V lookup: CDR1 KGHSH, CDR2 LQKENI. This CDR3 contains 13 residues. V lost 10 bases and J lost 2; bases outside the gene matches: 5. CDR3 region: CATTTGGNQPQHF. CDR3 in DNA: TGTGCCACCACTACAGGGGGCAATCAGCCCCAGCATTTT.

The chain joins TRBV7-2 to TRBJ2-3; D tentatively reads TRBD1 or TRBD2 (7 bases each). The CDR3 loop spans 13 amino acids. Germline-derived CDR1 and CDR2 are SGHTA and FQGNSA. Between the trimmed V and J ends, which lost 8 bases and 3 bases, there was a span of 12 bases. CDR3 sequence (DNA): TGTGCCAGCCAGGGGGGGCCGACAGATACGCAGTATTTT. This gives the protein CASQGGPTDTQYF.